This T cell receptor (beta chain) was captured in a study of CD8+CD57+ T cells in acquired aplastic anemia. Study-wide background: Recorded DNA amounts for sorted CD4+ and CD8+ cells had an average of 3.2 ug. On average, healthy donors gave some 11 million reads for CD4+ cells.

Study-level results: Common to patients and controls were roughly 30 CD8+ CDR3 sequences.

This clonotype was observed many times. Its antigen is as yet unknown. TCR beta VDJ combinations and CDR3 sequences were profiled from genomic DNA. MiXCR, applied by TCRdb to the reads, yields one record per CDR3 protein. The sample includes tens of thousands of distinct CDR3 sequences, about 50% of them seen just once. Germline V lookup: CDR1 MNHEY, CDR2 SMNVEV (reference sequence). The CDR3 is made up of 14 amino acids. V was clipped by 5 bases and J by 7 bases; unmatched bases: 9. The chain recombines TRBV27 with TRBJ1-2, with 8 bases matching TRBD1. This clonotype originated in a human donor in good health, serving as a control. The sample consisted of sorted CD4+, CD8+, or CD8+CD57+ T cells (not recorded which) from PBMCs. CDR3 sequence: CASSPNRQGFGYTF. The CDR3 nucleotides are TGTGCCAGCAGTCCTAACCGACAGGGGTTTGGCTACACCTTC.